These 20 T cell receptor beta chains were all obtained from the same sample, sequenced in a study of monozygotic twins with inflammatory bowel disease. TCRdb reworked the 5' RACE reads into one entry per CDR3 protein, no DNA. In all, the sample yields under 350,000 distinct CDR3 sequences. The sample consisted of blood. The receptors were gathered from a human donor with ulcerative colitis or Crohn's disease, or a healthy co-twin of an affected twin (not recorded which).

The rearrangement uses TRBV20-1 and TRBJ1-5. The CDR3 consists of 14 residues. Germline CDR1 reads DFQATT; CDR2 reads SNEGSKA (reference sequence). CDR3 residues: CSARSGEGNQPQHF.

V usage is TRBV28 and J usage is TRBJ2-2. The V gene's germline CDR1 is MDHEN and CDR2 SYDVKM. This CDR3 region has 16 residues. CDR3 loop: CASSSLGRGNTGELFF.

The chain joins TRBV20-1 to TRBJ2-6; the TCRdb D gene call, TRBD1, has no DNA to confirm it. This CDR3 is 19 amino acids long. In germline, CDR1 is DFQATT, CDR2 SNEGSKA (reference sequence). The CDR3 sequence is CSASLVSLGGFSGANVLTF.

The CDR3 reads CATSRDGRTWRDTQYF. This rearrangement joins TRBV15 to TRBJ2-3; with no DNA, the TCRdb D assignment of TRBD2 cannot be verified. In germline, CDR1 is LNHNV, CDR2 YYDKDF (reference sequence). CDR3 length equals 16 residues.

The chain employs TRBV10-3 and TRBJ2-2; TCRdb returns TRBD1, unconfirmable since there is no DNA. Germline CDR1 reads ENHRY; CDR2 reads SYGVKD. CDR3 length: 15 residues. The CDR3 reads CAISVKQGNTGELFF.

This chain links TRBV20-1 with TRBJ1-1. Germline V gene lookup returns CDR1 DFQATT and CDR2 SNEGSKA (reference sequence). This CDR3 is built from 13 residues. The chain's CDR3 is CSARDAGVAEAFF.

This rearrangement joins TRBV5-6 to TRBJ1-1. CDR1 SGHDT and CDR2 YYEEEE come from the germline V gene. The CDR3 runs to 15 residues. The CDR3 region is CASYGGLLSFCEAFF.

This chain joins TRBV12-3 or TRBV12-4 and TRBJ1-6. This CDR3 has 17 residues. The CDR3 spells CASRPTSLHSYNSPLHF.

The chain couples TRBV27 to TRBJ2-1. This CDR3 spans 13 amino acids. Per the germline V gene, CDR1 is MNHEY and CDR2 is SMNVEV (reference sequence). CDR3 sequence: CASSLNRFVEQFF.

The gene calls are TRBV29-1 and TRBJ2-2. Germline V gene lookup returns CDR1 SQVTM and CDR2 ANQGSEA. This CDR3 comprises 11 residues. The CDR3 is CSASLAGELFF.

Here the CDR3 reads CASSLVSRGLTDESPLHF. The J gene is TRBJ1-6, the V gene TRBV11-2; as DNA is missing, the TRBD1 call by TCRdb cannot be tested. Germline V gene lookup returns CDR1 SGHAT and CDR2 FQNNGV. This CDR3 spans 18 amino acids. The full variable domain, its missing parts supplied by reference TRBV11-2 and TRBJ1-6, is EAGVAQSPRYKIIEKRQSVAFWCNPISGHATLYWYQQILGQGPKLLIQFQNNGVVDDSQLPKDRFSAERLKGVDSTLKIQPAKLEDSAVYLCASSLVSRGLTDESPLHFGNGTRLTVT.

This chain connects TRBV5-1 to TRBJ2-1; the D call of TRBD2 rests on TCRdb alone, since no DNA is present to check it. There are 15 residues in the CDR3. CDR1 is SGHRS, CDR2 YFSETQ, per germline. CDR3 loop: CASSLDVAGGNEQFF. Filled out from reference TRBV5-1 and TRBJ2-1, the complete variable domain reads KAGVTQTPRYLIKTRGQQVTLSCSPISGHRSVSWYQQTPGQGLQFLFEYFSETQRNKGNFPGRFSGRQFSNSRSEMNVSTLELGDSALYLCASSLDVAGGNEQFFGPGTRLTVL.

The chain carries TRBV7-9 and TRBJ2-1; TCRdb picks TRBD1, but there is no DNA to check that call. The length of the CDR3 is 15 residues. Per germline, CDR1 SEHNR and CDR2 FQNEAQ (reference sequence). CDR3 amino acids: CASSPGVMIPNEQFF.

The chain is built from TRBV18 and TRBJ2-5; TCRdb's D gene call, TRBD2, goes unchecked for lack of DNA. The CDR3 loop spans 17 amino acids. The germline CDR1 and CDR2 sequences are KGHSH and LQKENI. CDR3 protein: CASSPYREQITGETQYF.

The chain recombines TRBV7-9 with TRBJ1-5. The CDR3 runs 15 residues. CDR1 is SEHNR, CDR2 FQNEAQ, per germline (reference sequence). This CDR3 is CASSFGGGSNQPQHF.

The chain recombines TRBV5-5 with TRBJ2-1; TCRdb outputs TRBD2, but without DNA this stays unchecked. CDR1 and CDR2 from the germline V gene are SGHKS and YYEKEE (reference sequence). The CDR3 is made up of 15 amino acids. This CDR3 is CASSHLEGLVLGQFF.

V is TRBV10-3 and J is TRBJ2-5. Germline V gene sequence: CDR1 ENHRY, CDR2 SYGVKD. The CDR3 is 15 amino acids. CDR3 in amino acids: CAISDKQQGPETQYF.

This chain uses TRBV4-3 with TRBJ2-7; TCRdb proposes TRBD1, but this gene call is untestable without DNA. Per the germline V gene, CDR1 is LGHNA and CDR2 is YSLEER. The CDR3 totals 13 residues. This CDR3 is CASSQVTGEKQYF.

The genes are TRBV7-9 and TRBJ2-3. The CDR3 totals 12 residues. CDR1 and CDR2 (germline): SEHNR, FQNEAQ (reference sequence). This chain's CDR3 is CASSSNTDTQYF.

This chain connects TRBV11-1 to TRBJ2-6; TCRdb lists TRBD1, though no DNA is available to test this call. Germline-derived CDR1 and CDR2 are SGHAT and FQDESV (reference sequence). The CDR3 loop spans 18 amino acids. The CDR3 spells CASSATPVNEVGANVLTF.